This T cell receptor beta chain was profiled in a study of graft-versus-host responses after intestinal transplantation. At the level of the study: Following induction with anti-thymocyte globulin, all recipients were given tacrolimus and steroids for two to three years. Study-level points and caveats: Present in recipient marrow, GvH clones included some that appeared first in ileum or blood.

Produced via immunoSEQ multiplex PCR; TCRdb's table is partial and in-frame only. The repertoire includes more than 60,000 clones, 90% of them detected once, and 1.3% sits in the top ten. Worth noting for this clone: Its antigen is not identified.

The CDR3 extends over 13 amino acids. In germline, CDR1 is MGHRA, CDR2 YSYEKL. J gave up 10 bases and V 4 bases, and 6 bases lay outside the gene matches. The sequence derives from a human donor who received an intestinal transplant. J is TRBJ2-1 and V is TRBV4-1; 8 bases match TRBD2. This specimen consisted of unstimulated CD8+ T cells sorted from spleen or lymph node cells, obtained before intestinal transplant. DNA for the CDR3: TGCGCCAGCAGCCCCCCACTAGCGGACGAGCAGTTCTTC. It specifies CASSPPLADEQFF.